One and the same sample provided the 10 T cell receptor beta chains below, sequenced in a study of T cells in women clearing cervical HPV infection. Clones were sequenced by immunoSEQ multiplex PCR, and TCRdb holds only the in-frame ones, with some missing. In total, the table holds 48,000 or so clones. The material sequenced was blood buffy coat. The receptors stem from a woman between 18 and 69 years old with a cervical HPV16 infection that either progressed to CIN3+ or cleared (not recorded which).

The DNA read from the CDR3 is TGCAGTGCCGCCGACAGGGGTGGGACAGATACG. This sequence encodes CSAADRGGTDT. The full-length CDR3 reads as CSAADRGGTDTQYF. The genes are TRBV20-1 and TRBJ2-3, with 8 bases aligning to TRBD1. The read ends 3 residues shy of where the CDR3 ends; the end is completed using the germline J gene. Germline CDR1 DFQATT, CDR2 SNEGSKA (reference sequence). V lost 6 bases and J lost 3; bases outside the gene matches: 8. The CDR3 is 14 residues long.

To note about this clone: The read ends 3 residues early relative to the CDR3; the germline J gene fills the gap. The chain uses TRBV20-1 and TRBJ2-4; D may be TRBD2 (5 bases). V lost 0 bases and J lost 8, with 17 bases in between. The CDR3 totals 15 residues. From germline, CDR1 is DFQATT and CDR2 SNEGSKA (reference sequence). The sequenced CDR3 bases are TGCAGTGCTAGAGATCTGAGAGACACCGGGGACATT. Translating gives CSARDLRDTGDI. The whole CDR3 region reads CSARDLRDTGDIQYF.

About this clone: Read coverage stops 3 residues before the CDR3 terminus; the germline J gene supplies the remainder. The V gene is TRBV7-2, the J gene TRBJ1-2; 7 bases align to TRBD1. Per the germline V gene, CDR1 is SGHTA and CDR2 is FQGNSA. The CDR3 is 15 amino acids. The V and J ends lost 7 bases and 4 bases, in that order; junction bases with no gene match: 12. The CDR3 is CASITLRQGGYGYTF. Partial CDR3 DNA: TGTGCCAGCATAACCCTGCGACAGGGCGGCTATGGC.

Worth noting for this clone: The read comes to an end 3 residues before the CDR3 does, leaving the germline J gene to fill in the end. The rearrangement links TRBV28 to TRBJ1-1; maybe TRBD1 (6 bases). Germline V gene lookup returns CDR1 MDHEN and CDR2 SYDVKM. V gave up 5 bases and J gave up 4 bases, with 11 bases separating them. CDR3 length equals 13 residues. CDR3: CASSQTGRTEAFF. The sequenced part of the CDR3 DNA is TGTGCCAGCAGTCAAACAGGGCGCACTGAA.

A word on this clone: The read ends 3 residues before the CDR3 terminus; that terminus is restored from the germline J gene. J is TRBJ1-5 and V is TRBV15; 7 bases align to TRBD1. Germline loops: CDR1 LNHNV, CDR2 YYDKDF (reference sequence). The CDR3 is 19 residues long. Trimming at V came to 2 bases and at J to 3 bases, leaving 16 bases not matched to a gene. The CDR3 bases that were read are TGTGCCACCAGCAGATCTACAAAAGGCCAGGACAGGTACAATCAGCCC. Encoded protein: CATSRSTKGQDRYNQP. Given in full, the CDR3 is CATSRSTKGQDRYNQPQHF. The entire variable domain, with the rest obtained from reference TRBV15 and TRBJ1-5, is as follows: DAMVIQNPRYQVTQFGKPVTLSCSQTLNHNVMYWYQQKSSQAPKLLFHYYDKDFNNEADTPDNFQSRRPNTSFCFLDIRSPGLGDTAMYLCATSRSTKGQDRYNQPQHFGDGTRLSIL.

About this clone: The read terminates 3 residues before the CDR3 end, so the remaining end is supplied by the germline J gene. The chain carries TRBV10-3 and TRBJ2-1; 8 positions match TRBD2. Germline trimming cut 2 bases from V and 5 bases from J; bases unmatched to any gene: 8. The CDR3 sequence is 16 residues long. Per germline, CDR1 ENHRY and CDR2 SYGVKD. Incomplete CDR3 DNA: TGTGCCATCAGTGAGGGCGGGACTAGGCCCCACAATGAG. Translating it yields CAISEGGTRPHNE. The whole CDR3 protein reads CAISEGGTRPHNEQFF.

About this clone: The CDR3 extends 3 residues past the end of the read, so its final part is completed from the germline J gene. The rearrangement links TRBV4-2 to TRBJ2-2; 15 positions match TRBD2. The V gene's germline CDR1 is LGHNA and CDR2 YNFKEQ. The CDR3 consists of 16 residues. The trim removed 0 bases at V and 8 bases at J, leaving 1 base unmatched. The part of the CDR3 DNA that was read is TGTGCCAGCAGCCAAGAGGGACTAGCGGGAGGAGGGGAG. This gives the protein CASSQEGLAGGGE. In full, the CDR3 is CASSQEGLAGGGELFF.

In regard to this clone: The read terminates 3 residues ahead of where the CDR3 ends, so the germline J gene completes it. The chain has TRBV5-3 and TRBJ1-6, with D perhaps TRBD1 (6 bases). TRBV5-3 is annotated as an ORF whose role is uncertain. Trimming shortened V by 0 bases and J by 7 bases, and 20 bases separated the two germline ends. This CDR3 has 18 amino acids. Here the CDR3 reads CARSLDGQGLKGNSPLHF. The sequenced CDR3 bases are TGTGCCAGAAGCTTGGACGGTCAGGGGCTTAAGGGGAATTCACCC.

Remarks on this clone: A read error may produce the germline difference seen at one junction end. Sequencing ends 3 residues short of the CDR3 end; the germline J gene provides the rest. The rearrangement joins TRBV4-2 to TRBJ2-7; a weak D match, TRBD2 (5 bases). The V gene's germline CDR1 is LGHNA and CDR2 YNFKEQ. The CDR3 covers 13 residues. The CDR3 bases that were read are TGCGCCAGCAGCCAAGAGGGCGCATACGAG. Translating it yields CASSQEGAYE. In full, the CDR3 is CASSQEGAYEQYF.

CDR3 protein: CASSPRQGYPYEQYF. The DNA read from the CDR3 is TGTGCCAGCAGTCCCCGACAGGGTTACCCCTACGAG. The chain employs TRBV27 and TRBJ2-7; 7 bases fit TRBD1. Read coverage stops 3 residues before the CDR3 terminus; the germline J gene supplies the remainder. The J segment lost 2 bases and the V segment lost 5 bases, leaving 9 bases of the junction unmatched. Germline assignment: CDR1 MNHEY and CDR2 SMNVEV (reference sequence). The CDR3 has 15 amino acids.